Shown below are 30 T cell receptor beta chains from a single sample sequenced in a study of blood T cell repertoires in COVID-19. TCRdb's copy holds only in-frame clones and misses some; the assay was immunoSEQ multiplex PCR. The repertoire has 95,000 to 150,000 clones, 84% of them found once; the top ten carry approximately 3.9%. Specimen: PBMCs or T cells enriched from blood (not recorded which). The receptors here all came from a woman aged 30 to 39 who had recovered from COVID-19.

The V and J genes are TRBV28 and TRBJ2-1, with TRBD1 identical over 7 bases. J gave up 8 bases and V 3 bases, and 10 bases lay outside the gene matches. This CDR3 has 15 amino acids. Germline loops: CDR1 MDHEN, CDR2 SYDVKM. DNA of the CDR3: TGTGCCAGCAGTTTGCCGGGACAGACAGTTGATGAGCAGTTCTTC. Amino acids: CASSLPGQTVDEQFF.

This clone was observed a handful of times. The chain recombines TRBV5-4 with TRBJ2-1, with D perhaps TRBD1 (5 bases). From germline, CDR1 is SGHNT and CDR2 YYREEE (reference sequence). The V gene lost 2 bases and the J gene lost 0 bases, with 9 bases spanning the gap. The CDR3 is 15 amino acids. The CDR3 loop is CASSLVGPSYNEQFF. DNA for the CDR3: TGTGCCAGCAGCTTAGTGGGGCCCTCCTACAATGAGCAGTTCTTC.

The chain recombines TRBV27 with TRBJ2-1; 13 bases agree with TRBD2. Germline CDR1 reads MNHEY; CDR2 reads SMNVEV (reference sequence). With 6 bases clipped from V and 4 bases from J, the junction kept 6 bases outside the gene matches. The length of the CDR3 is 16 residues. CDR3 region: CASSLGGLAGYNEQFF. CDR3 nucleotides: TGTGCCAGCAGCCTAGGGGGACTAGCGGGGTACAATGAGCAGTTCTTC.

The J gene is TRBJ2-1, the V gene TRBV7-9, with 13 bases identical to TRBD2. J was trimmed by 9 bases and V by 4 bases; bases with no gene match: 9. CDR1 is SEHNR, CDR2 FQNEAQ, per germline (reference sequence). The CDR3 is 16 amino acids. CDR3 residues: CASSYTGLAGTVEQFF. The CDR3 nucleotides read TGTGCCAGCAGCTACACGGGACTAGCGGGAACAGTTGAGCAGTTCTTC.

J is TRBJ1-2 and V is TRBV28; a possible D gene is TRBD1 (5 bases). Germline loops: CDR1 MDHEN, CDR2 SYDVKM. Trimming stripped 3 bases from V and 3 bases from J, with 11 bases between. This CDR3 is 14 amino acids long. CDR3 DNA sequence: TGTGCCAGCAGTTTTTGGGCGGGGCACTATGGCTACACCTTC. The encoded protein is CASSFWAGHYGYTF.

This sequence joins TRBV30 and TRBJ1-2; tentative D call: TRBD1 (5 bases). Germline-derived CDR1 and CDR2 are GTSNPN and SVGIG (reference sequence). This CDR3 is 13 amino acids long. Trimming took off 0 bases at V and 4 bases at J, with 9 bases between the two ends. CDR3 nucleotide sequence: TGTGCCTGGAGTGTACAAGGGGCCTATGGCTACACCTTC. Protein: CAWSVQGAYGYTF.

The chain joins TRBV4-1 to TRBJ1-2, with 9 bases aligning to TRBD1. The germline V gene has CDR1 MGHRA and CDR2 YSYEKL. This CDR3 has 14 residues. The junction had 4 bases not matched to a gene; V was cut back by 1 base and J by 7 bases. This CDR3 is CASSQGTGASGYTF. The CDR3 nucleotides are TGCGCCAGCAGCCAAGGGACAGGGGCTAGTGGCTACACCTTC.

The chain employs TRBV9 and TRBJ2-3; D unclear. Trimming cost V 1 base and J 1 base, with 7 bases left between them. Germline values: CDR1 SGDLS, CDR2 YYNGEE. The CDR3 sequence is 14 residues long. DNA of the CDR3: TGTGCCAGCAGCGTAACTACCGGCACAGATACGCAGTATTTT. Its translation: CASSVTTGTDTQYF.

V and J are TRBV5-1 and TRBJ2-1, with a tentative D call TRBD2 (5 bases). This CDR3 is 14 amino acids long. V gave up 2 bases and J gave up 7 bases, with 13 bases separating them. CDR1 SGHRS and CDR2 YFSETQ come from the germline V gene. DNA for the CDR3: TGCGCCAGCAGCTTAGGAGGAGCAAAGAATGAGCAGTTCTTC. It is translated as CASSLGGAKNEQFF.

This chain joins TRBV13 and TRBJ2-3, with TRBD2 identical over 10 bases. CDR3 length: 15 amino acids. The germline V gene has CDR1 PRHDT and CDR2 FYEKMQ (reference sequence). Unmatched junction bases numbered 6, after V lost 5 bases and J lost 4 bases. Here the CDR3 DNA reads TGTGCCAGCAGCCTAAGCGGGAGGGAGCCAGATACGCAGTATTTT. Protein: CASSLSGREPDTQYF. Complete variable domain (other parts from reference TRBV13 and TRBJ2-3): AAGVIQSPRHLIKEKRETATLKCYPIPRHDTVYWYQQGPGQDPQFLISFYEKMQSDKGSIPDRFSAQQFSDYHSELNMSSLELGDSALYFCASSLSGREPDTQYFGPGTRLTVL.

This chain connects TRBV27 to TRBJ1-3, with D maybe TRBD1 (5 bases). CDR1 is MNHEY and CDR2 is SMNVEV in the germline V gene (reference sequence). This CDR3 contains 18 residues. The V end was cut by 5 bases, the J end by 0 bases, with 20 bases between. In DNA, the CDR3 is TGTGCCAGCAGTCCAAGGACAATCCCAAGAGACTCTGGAAACACCATATATTTT. It encodes CASSPRTIPRDSGNTIYF.

V gene TRBV6-2 or TRBV6-3 combines with J gene TRBJ2-7; D remains unclear. Trimming left V 7 bases short and J 9 bases short, with 22 bases between. CDR1 MNHEY and CDR2 SVGEGT come from the germline V gene. The CDR3 covers 14 residues. The DNA of the CDR3 is TGTGCCAGCACCCCGTCGACTCCGGTTCTTAGGCAGTACTTC. This sequence encodes CASTPSTPVLRQYF.

The chain couples TRBV18 to TRBJ1-5; 8 bases align to TRBD1. The CDR3 runs 14 residues. Germline lookup yields CDR1 KGHSH and CDR2 LQKENI. The V segment lost 3 bases and the J segment 2 bases; nucleotides outside the gene matches: 0. The CDR3 sequence is CASSPGQGNQPQHF. CDR3 DNA sequence: TGTGCCAGCTCACCGGGACAGGGCAATCAGCCCCAGCATTTT.

The rearrangement joins TRBV6-2 or TRBV6-3 to TRBJ2-2, with 8 bases lining up with TRBD1. Looked up from germline, CDR1 is MNHEY and CDR2 is SVGEGT. The CDR3 extends over 15 amino acids. V lost 2 bases to trimming and J lost 3 bases; unmatched junction nucleotides: 2. The CDR3 region is CASSYTRGHTGELFF. In nucleotides, the CDR3 is TGTGCCAGCAGTTACACCAGGGGGCACACCGGGGAGCTGTTTTTT.

This chain links TRBV28 with TRBJ1-1, with 8 bases matching TRBD1. The germline gives CDR1 MDHEN, CDR2 SYDVKM. J gave up 9 bases and V 4 bases, and 10 bases lay outside the gene matches. The CDR3 contains 14 residues. Here the CDR3 reads CASSSPLDRVKAFF. The CDR3 DNA follows: TGTGCCAGCAGTTCCCCATTGGACAGGGTTAAAGCTTTCTTT.

V gene TRBV12-3 or TRBV12-4 combines with J gene TRBJ1-2; TRBD1 agrees at 8 bases. Trimming at V came to 6 bases and at J to 8 bases, leaving 8 bases not matched to a gene. The CDR3 sequence is 13 residues long. The CDR3 sequence is CASSVRGPWGYTF. The CDR3 region has the DNA TGTGCCAGCAGCGTCAGGGGGCCATGGGGCTACACCTTC.

The J gene is TRBJ1-2, the V gene TRBV6-5; tentatively, D is TRBD1 (6 bases). Germline values: CDR1 MNHEY, CDR2 SVGAGI. This CDR3 spans 13 amino acids. V lost 6 bases, J lost 8 bases, and 16 bases lay in between. CDR3 DNA sequence: TGTGCCAGCAGCCCGGACCCGGGGGGCGGCTACACCTTC. Residues: CASSPDPGGGYTF.

This chain connects TRBV18 to TRBJ1-1; TRBD1 matches 7 bases. CDR3 size: 17 residues. The J segment lost 3 bases and the V segment lost 0 bases, leaving 10 bases of the junction unmatched. Germline V lookup: CDR1 KGHSH, CDR2 LQKENI. Written as DNA, the CDR3 is TGTGCCAGCTCACCACCGAGAGGGGGCGCGGGGCACACTGAAGCTTTCTTT. Protein: CASSPPRGGAGHTEAFF.

The V call is TRBV7-2, the J call TRBJ2-7; D uncertain. V lost 2 bases and J lost 6, with 14 bases in between. Looked up from germline, CDR1 is SGHTA and CDR2 is FQGNSA. This CDR3 spans 14 amino acids. CDR3 sequence (DNA): TGTGCCAGCAGCTTACCCGACAAGTCTGGCGAGCAGTACTTC. Amino acids: CASSLPDKSGEQYF.

Here the CDR3 reads CASSGRGTGSYGYTF. The DNA of the CDR3 is TGTGCCAGCAGTGGCAGGGGGACAGGGAGCTATGGCTACACCTTC. The chain uses TRBV6-2 or TRBV6-3 and TRBJ1-2; 9 nucleotides align to TRBD1. J was trimmed by 4 bases and V by 5 bases; bases with no gene match: 8. This CDR3 has 15 residues. The V gene's germline CDR1 is MNHEY and CDR2 SVGEGT.

The V gene is TRBV24-1, the J gene TRBJ1-2, with 7 bases fitting TRBD1. V dropped 0 bases and J dropped 8; count of bases not matched to a gene: 8. This CDR3 has 15 amino acids. The germline V gene encodes CDR1 KGHDR and CDR2 SFDVKD. The CDR3 region has the DNA TGTGCCACCAGTGATTTGTCAGGGACAGAGGGAGGCTACACCTTC. Amino acid sequence: CATSDLSGTEGGYTF.

This clone has just a few counts. V and J are TRBV7-3 and TRBJ1-1; 10 nucleotides agree with TRBD1. Germline-derived CDR1 and CDR2 are SGHTA and FQGTGA. This CDR3 region has 15 residues. After removal of 1 base from V and 5 bases from J, the junction contained 4 bases not matched to a gene. Here the CDR3 reads CASSLMGQGRTEAFF. The CDR3 nucleotides are TGTGCCAGCAGCTTAATGGGACAGGGGAGGACTGAAGCTTTCTTT.

The chain joins TRBV29-1 to TRBJ2-1; 9 nucleotides line up with TRBD1. Per the germline V gene, CDR1 is SQVTM and CDR2 is ANQGSEA. CDR3 size: 14 residues. With 6 bases clipped from V and 5 bases from J, the junction kept 8 bases outside the gene matches. The DNA of the CDR3 is TGCAGCGTGAGAAACAGGGGGCAAGACAATGAGCAGTTCTTC. Protein product: CSVRNRGQDNEQFF.

In its sample, this clone was seen once. The chain uses TRBV19 and TRBJ1-1, with TRBD1 as a possible D gene (5 bases). CDR1 and CDR2 (germline): LNHDA, SQIVND (reference sequence). CDR3 length: 13 amino acids. The CDR3 bases are TGTGCTATTAAGGGGCCGGAGGGCACTGAAGCTTTCTTT. Translation: CAIKGPEGTEAFF.

This clone appeared once. J is TRBJ2-1 and V is TRBV12-5, with D maybe TRBD2 (5 bases). This CDR3 has 13 residues. Germline CDR1 and CDR2: LGHNT and FRNRAP. Trimming took off 7 bases at V and 2 bases at J, with 9 bases between the two ends. The CDR3 sequence is CASASGTYNEQFF. In nucleotides, the CDR3 is TGTGCTAGTGCCTCGGGGACCTACAATGAGCAGTTCTTC.

The gene calls are TRBV5-6 and TRBJ2-1, with 11 bases fitting TRBD2. CDR1 is SGHDT and CDR2 is YYEEEE in the germline V gene. The V gene end was trimmed by 2 bases and the J gene end by 4 bases; junction bases not matched to a gene: 2. There are 15 residues in the CDR3. The CDR3 loop is CASSLLAGAYNEQFF. The CDR3 coding sequence is TGTGCCAGCAGCTTACTAGCGGGGGCTTACAATGAGCAGTTCTTC.

The chain has TRBV2 and TRBJ1-2, with 8 bases that match TRBD1. CDR1 is SNHLY and CDR2 is FYNNEI in the germline V gene. The CDR3 length is 14 residues. V lost 2 bases and J lost 8; bases outside the gene matches: 7. CDR3 in DNA: TGTGCCAGCAGTGAACAGGGGGCCCGCTTAGGCTACACCTTC. The encoded protein is CASSEQGARLGYTF.

The V and J genes are TRBV6-1 and TRBJ2-4; perhaps TRBD1 as D (7 bases). Germline V gives CDR1 MNHNS, CDR2 SASEGT. This CDR3 comprises 18 residues. The V and J ends lost 2 bases and 0 bases respectively, with 17 bases between them. CDR3 bases: TGTGCCAGCAGTGAAAGGGGCAGGGGGGATCTAGCCAAAAACATTCAGTACTTC. Encoded protein: CASSERGRGDLAKNIQYF.

The V gene is TRBV7-8, the J gene TRBJ2-1; a possible D gene is TRBD2 (6 bases). CDR3 length: 18 amino acids. The germline V and J ends were trimmed by 2 bases and 0 bases, with 17 bases remaining between them. Germline V CDR1 and CDR2: SGHVS, FQNEAQ. The CDR3 coding sequence is TGTGCCAGCAGCTTAAGGGTCGGTAGCGGTTTCTCCTACAATGAGCAGTTCTTC. Amino acid sequence: CASSLRVGSGFSYNEQFF.

The rearrangement uses TRBV12-3 or TRBV12-4 and TRBJ2-7, with D unresolved. The CDR3 covers 11 residues. V lost 5 bases, J lost 4 bases, and 6 bases lay in between. CDR3 sequence: CASSRRYEQYF. CDR3 sequence (DNA): TGTGCCAGCAGTCGCCGGTACGAGCAGTACTTC.